The rows below give T cell receptor beta chains drawn from one sample of a study of cytomegalovirus exposure and HLA in healthy donors. Method: immunoSEQ multiplex PCR; TCRdb's copy keeps in-frame clones and lacks some. The sample holds around 130,000 clones; roughly 85% are singletons and the top ten take approximately 1.1%. The sequenced material came from PBMCs. These receptors were obtained from a boy aged 5 to 17 in good health and CMV-seronegative. Both conserved end residues are part of each CDR3. The D gene is left open where the match is weak. Where a row states a size, it is once, few, many or the class of an expanded clone; other rows omit it.

D,J,size,V,CDR3,DNA
TRBD1,TRBJ1-1,once,TRBV30,CAWSARGQAFF,TGTGCCTGGAGTGCCAGGGGGCAGGCTTTCTTT
TRBD2,TRBJ2-3,-,TRBV6-6,CASTGRGADTQYF,TGTGCCAGCACCGGGAGGGGCGCAGATACGCAGTATTTT
TRBD2,TRBJ2-1,-,TRBV13,CASSYRRREGTYNEQFF,TGTGCCAGCAGCTACCGAAGAAGGGAGGGAACCTACAATGAGCAGTTCTTC
-,TRBJ2-2,-,TRBV29-1,CSVRWQSIGELFF,TGCAGCGTTAGATGGCAGTCCATCGGGGAGCTGTTTTTT
-,TRBJ2-3,-,TRBV6-1,CASSDPRLNTQYF,TGTGCCAGCAGTGACCCGCGACTTAATACGCAGTATTTT
TRBD2,TRBJ2-7,-,TRBV27,CASSLSPGLAGVGEQYF,TGTGCCAGCAGTTTATCTCCGGGACTAGCGGGAGTGGGCGAGCAGTACTTC
TRBD1,TRBJ1-1,-,TRBV5-1,CASSPTQGMNTEAFF,TGCGCCAGCAGCCCCACACAGGGGATGAACACTGAAGCTTTCTTT
TRBD2,TRBJ2-7,-,TRBV29-1,CSVVGTSGAEQYF,TGCAGCGTTGTCGGGACTAGCGGAGCTGAGCAGTACTTC
-,TRBJ2-7,-,TRBV9,CASSASVGLDYSYEQYF,TGTGCCAGCAGCGCGTCTGTAGGGCTAGACTACTCCTACGAGCAGTACTTC
TRBD2,TRBJ2-1,-,TRBV5-5,CASSLSQSPGLVSNEQFF,TGTGCCAGCAGCCTCTCTCAATCTCCGGGACTAGTGTCCAATGAGCAGTTCTTC
-,TRBJ1-1,few,TRBV4-1,CASSQDPFTEAFF,TGCGCCAGCAGCCAAGATCCGTTCACTGAAGCTTTCTTT
TRBD1,TRBJ1-4,-,TRBV4-1,CASSPTGGGQEKLFF,TGCGCCAGCAGCCCGACAGGGGGCGGGCAAGAAAAACTGTTTTTT
TRBD2,TRBJ2-3,-,TRBV6-5,CASRLAGTDTQYF,TGTGCCAGCAGACTAGCGGGCACAGATACGCAGTATTTT
TRBD1,TRBJ1-2,once,TRBV5-1,CASSLEAGGAGYTF,TGCGCCAGCAGCTTGGAGGCAGGGGGAGCTGGCTACACCTTC
-,TRBJ1-4,-,TRBV7-6,CASSGGGQEKLFF,TGTGCCAGCAGCGGGGGGGGACAAGAAAAACTGTTTTTT
TRBD2,TRBJ2-3,-,TRBV5-1,CASSPRTSGSSDTQYF,TGCGCCAGCAGCCCACGGACTAGCGGGAGTTCAGATACGCAGTATTTT
-,TRBJ1-1,few,TRBV7-9,CASSVTGDEAFF,TGTGCCAGCAGTGTTACAGGCGATGAAGCTTTCTTT
-,TRBJ2-1,-,TRBV7-9,CASSLLGGPLDEQFF,TGTGCCAGCAGCTTGTTAGGGGGTCCCCTTGATGAGCAGTTCTTC
TRBD1,TRBJ2-1,-,TRBV10-1,CASSEPTTGASYNEQFF,TGCGCCAGCAGTGAGCCCACGACAGGGGCTTCCTACAATGAGCAGTTCTTC
-,TRBJ1-3,few,TRBV6-5,CASSFTGSPGNTIYF,TGTGCCAGCAGTTTTACCGGGAGCCCGGGAAACACCATATATTTT
-,TRBJ1-1,-,TRBV11-2,CASSLVMYTEAFF,TGTGCCAGCAGCTTAGTTATGTACACTGAAGCTTTCTTT
-,TRBJ2-7,-,TRBV4-3,CASSQATTYEQYF,TGCGCCAGCAGCCAGGCCACGACCTACGAGCAGTACTTC
TRBD1,TRBJ2-5,-,TRBV6-1,CASSEVPEQGAETQYF,TGTGCCAGCAGTGAGGTACCGGAACAGGGGGCAGAGACCCAGTACTTC
-,TRBJ2-2,few,TRBV5-1,CASSLTVDSTNTGELFF,TGCGCCAGCAGCTTAACTGTGGACTCGACGAACACCGGGGAGCTGTTTTTT
TRBD2,TRBJ2-5,-,TRBV6-5,CASRPSGIAWEQYF,TGTGCCAGCAGACCTAGCGGGATCGCGTGGGAGCAGTACTTC
-,TRBJ2-5,-,TRBV9,CASSPGETQYF,TGTGCCAGCAGCCCAGGGGAGACCCAGTACTTC
TRBD2,TRBJ2-7,-,TRBV2,CASTSGSPYEQYF,TGTGCCAGCACGAGCGGGAGTCCCTACGAGCAGTACTTC
-,TRBJ2-7,-,TRBV30,CAWTPTVSHYEQYF,TGTGCCTGGACGCCAACAGTGTCCCACTACGAGCAGTACTTC
-,TRBJ2-5,-,TRBV6-6,CASSNPTQGQETQYF,TGTGCCAGCAGTAACCCGACGCAGGGGCAAGAGACCCAGTACTTC
TRBD1,TRBJ1-4,-,TRBV30,CAWSGSAGGEKLFF,TGTGCCTGGAGTGGGTCGGCAGGGGGAGAAAAACTGTTTTTT
TRBD1,TRBJ1-6,-,TRBV5-1,CASSEGQGGSPLHF,TGCGCCAGCAGCGAAGGACAGGGAGGTTCACCCCTCCACTTT
-,TRBJ1-2,-,TRBV5-1,CASSLNAGPNYGYTF,TGCGCCAGCAGCTTGAACGCAGGTCCGAACTATGGCTACACCTTC
-,TRBJ1-4,-,TRBV6-1,CASSFLTVAGEKLFF,TGTGCCAGCAGTTTCTTGACAGTCGCGGGGGAAAAACTGTTTTTT
-,TRBJ1-3,-,TRBV5-1,CASSFGSQAGNTIYF,TGCGCCAGCAGCTTTGGGTCTCAGGCTGGAAACACCATATATTTT
-,TRBJ1-4,-,TRBV2,CASRGPNEKLFF,TGTGCTTCGCGGGGGCCTAATGAAAAACTGTTTTTT
TRBD2,TRBJ2-1,-,TRBV9,CASSVEGLGYNEQFF,TGTGCCAGCAGCGTAGAGGGACTAGGTTACAATGAGCAGTTCTTC
TRBD2,TRBJ2-7,-,TRBV18,CASSPTGTSVNEQYF,TGTGCCAGCTCACCTACCGGGACTAGCGTCAACGAGCAGTACTTC
-,TRBJ1-5,-,TRBV19,CASSIGRSSNQPQHF,TGTGCCAGTAGTATAGGTAGGAGTAGCAATCAGCCCCAGCATTTT
-,TRBJ2-7,-,TRBV29-1,CSVQIDISYEQYF,TGCAGCGTACAGATCGACATCTCCTACGAGCAGTACTTC
-,TRBJ2-1,-,TRBV5-6,CASSLMDSYNEQFF,TGTGCCAGCTCCCTAATGGACAGCTACAATGAGCAGTTCTTC
-,TRBJ2-7,-,TRBV6-5,CASSPQKNPLAEQYF,TGTGCCAGCAGTCCCCAAAAGAACCCCCTGGCCGAGCAGTACTTC
TRBD1,TRBJ1-4,-,TRBV18,CASSPQRQGSEKLFF,TGTGCCAGCTCACCACAAAGACAGGGTTCCGAAAAACTGTTTTTT
TRBD2,TRBJ2-1,-,TRBV7-8,CASSLTPGLSGNEQFF,TGTGCCAGCAGCCTTACACCGGGACTAAGCGGCAATGAGCAGTTCTTC
TRBD2,TRBJ2-1,-,TRBV7-9,CASSKLAGGSHNEQFF,TGTGCCAGCAGCAAATTAGCGGGAGGGTCCCACAATGAGCAGTTCTTC
-,TRBJ2-5,-,TRBV4-3,CASSQGPGDETQYF,TGCGCCAGCAGCCAAGGCCCAGGGGATGAGACCCAGTACTTC
TRBD2,TRBJ2-1,-,TRBV5-4,CASSHISGRRDGNEQFF,TGTGCCAGCAGCCATATTAGCGGGAGGAGAGACGGCAATGAGCAGTTCTTC
TRBD1,TRBJ1-2,-,TRBV19,CASSTGGGGYTF,TGTGCCAGTAGTACAGGGGGCGGTGGCTACACCTTC
-,TRBJ2-1,once,TRBV6-4,CASATRAYNEQFF,TGTGCCAGCGCTACCCGAGCATACAATGAGCAGTTCTTC
TRBD1,TRBJ2-7,-,TRBV6-1,CASSQGQGALEQYF,TGTGCCAGCAGTCAGGGACAGGGGGCCCTCGAGCAGTACTTC
-,TRBJ1-1,once,TRBV27,CASSLSPPGVGFTEAFF,TGTGCCAGCAGCCTCTCACCACCGGGGGTCGGGTTCACTGAAGCTTTCTTT
-,TRBJ2-7,-,TRBV5-1,CASSLAGERYEQYF,TGCGCCAGCAGCTTGGCGGGGGAACGCTACGAGCAGTACTTC
-,TRBJ2-2,-,TRBV10-2,CASGVVSSTGELFF,TGCGCCAGCGGAGTTGTAAGCTCCACCGGGGAGCTGTTTTTT